The entry that follows covers one T cell receptor (beta chain) sequence. The antigen this receptor binds is unknown. The record has no base qualities; no much larger clone is one base away. TCRbeta CDR3 regions were amplified from genomic DNA by means of the immunoSEQ Assay, a bias-controlled multiplex PCR. Per the original workflow: Within the assay, amplification of reference gene primers was used to estimate how many nucleated cells each sample contained. Sequence reads were collapsed and filtered to measure the absolute abundance of every unique TCRbeta CDR3 rearrangement. Productive Simpson clonality was computed per sample as the square root of Simpson's diversity index over productive rearrangements. In TCRdb, the immuneACCESS table is reduced to in-frame sequences with V and J assigned. These tables do not hold every clone; where another copy was compared, an unresolved V gene accounts for under half, and the others remain unexplained. D and trimming were read from the DNA, whereas the V and J calls and clone size are those reported in that table. This sample has 150,000 to 200,000 clones in its table, and roughly 88% of those were observed once. The ten largest clones represent over 2.5% of the sample.

Each collaborating institution followed its own protocols to collect whole blood in K2EDTA tubes. For TCRbeta analysis, collaborators shipped samples as frozen whole blood, isolated PBMCs, or DNA extracted from either of those sample types. This sample stems from a study of blood T cell repertoires in COVID-19 (dated by TCRdb to 2018 to 2021). Broadly, across the study: Collaborator samples came from the United States, Italy and Spain and covered acute and convalescent phases of COVID-19. The sample metadata nearly always contained a de-identified subject ID, COVID-19 status, age in years and sex. The prospective study material was composed of cDNA or gDNA derived from T cells, B-cell-depleted T cells, or PBMCs. The dataset comprised deeply sampled blood TCRbeta repertoires from subjects exposed to, actively infected with, or recovered from COVID-19. HLA class I and class II types, where available, came from metadata supplied by the sample provider rather than from assay-based typing. The repertoires were made available in a free public database intended to serve as a resource for research on the immune response to SARS-CoV-2. Samples came from the ongoing ImmuneRACE study (first 160 participants) plus 1,254 subjects from 6 global collaborators.

The cysteine opens and the phenylalanine closes a CDR3 of 15 amino acids. This entry keeps only the CDR3 DNA: 45 bases, framed from base 1. V is shortened by 5 bases, J by 5 bases, and the region joining them spans 17 bases. Looking up the germline V gene yields CDR1 MNHEY and CDR2 SVGEGT. Points the paper makes about the study in general: How much clinical and demographic metadata was included differed by source and by participant, and the metadata was provided uncurated.

The chain is encoded by TRBV6-2 or TRBV6-3 joined to TRBJ2-3; the best D guess is TRBD2, with 6 bases matching. The specimen was peripheral blood. The receptor was derived from a man aged 60 to 69 with acute or convalescent COVID-19. The CDR3 region: CASSPRRGSGDTQYF. The DNA sequence is TGTGCCAGCAGTCCCCGGCGTGGTAGCGGAGATACGCAGTATTTT.